One sample yielded the 23 T cell receptor beta chains listed below, sequenced in a study of human T cells and chemical hapten exposure. Specified time point: pre-sensitization, week 0. Sample treatment: therapeutic diphenylcyclopropenone sensitization with weekly scalp DPC. TCRdb re-called the RACE reads with MiXCR, one entry per CDR3 protein. Found here are approximately 57,000 distinct CDR3 sequences, approximately 10% of them singletons; the top ten hold nearly 10%. This material consisted of whole blood, taken in connection with sensitization to the hapten diphenylcyclopropenone (DPC). These receptors originate from a man aged 35-49 years with alopecia areata. Some clones in this sample may be carry-over from other donors' samples.

This clonotype was seen repeatedly, ten times or more. This chain connects TRBV7-2 to TRBJ2-2, with 10 nucleotides matching TRBD1. This CDR3 comprises 17 residues. Germline V lookup: CDR1 SGHTA, CDR2 FQGNSA. V was pared by 4 bases and J by 5 bases, with 10 bases of the junction left unmatched. Here the CDR3 DNA reads TGTGCCAGCAGCTATCGATCCGGGACAGGGGTTACCGGGGAGCTGTTTTTT. Encoded protein: CASSYRSGTGVTGELFF.

This clonotype was observed a handful of times. This sequence joins TRBV13 and TRBJ2-5; 8 bases match TRBD1. The CDR3 spans 15 residues. Germline CDR1 reads PRHDT; CDR2 reads FYEKMQ (reference sequence). Trimming at V came to 4 bases and at J to 3 bases, leaving 7 bases not matched to a gene. The CDR3 DNA reads TGTGCCAGCAGCTCTACAGGACAGGGAAAAGAGACCCAGTACTTC. It specifies CASSSTGQGKETQYF. Full variable domain (outside the CDR3, taken from reference TRBV13 and TRBJ2-5): AAGVIQSPRHLIKEKRETATLKCYPIPRHDTVYWYQQGPGQDPQFLISFYEKMQSDKGSIPDRFSAQQFSDYHSELNMSSLELGDSALYFCASSSTGQGKETQYFGPGTRLLVL.

The J gene is TRBJ2-7, the V gene TRBV9, with D possibly being TRBD2 (5 bases). V lost 0 bases and J 5 bases, leaving 12 bases between the germline ends. Germline CDR1 SGDLS, CDR2 YYNGEE. This CDR3 comprises 14 residues. CDR3 amino acids: CASSVGGSPDEQYF. DNA of the CDR3: TGTGCCAGCAGCGTAGGAGGGTCCCCCGACGAGCAGTACTTC.

This clonotype has a handful of counts. This rearrangement joins TRBV20-1 to TRBJ2-1; 7 bases map to TRBD2. The CDR3 length is 15 residues. With 0 bases clipped from V and 0 bases from J, the junction kept 2 bases outside the gene matches. Germline-derived CDR1 and CDR2 are DFQATT and SNEGSKA (reference sequence). The CDR3 coding sequence is TGCAGTGCTAGAGATCCGGGAGGCTCCTACAATGAGCAGTTCTTC. Amino acids: CSARDPGGSYNEQFF.

The chain is built from TRBV6-4 and TRBJ2-1; 9 bases are shared with TRBD2. V lost 7 bases and J lost 8; bases outside the gene matches: 12. CDR3 size: 15 residues. The V gene's germline CDR1 is MRHNA and CDR2 SNTAGT. CDR3 residues: CASNEREAGEDEQFF. The CDR3 DNA reads as TGTGCCAGCAATGAGCGGGAGGCGGGTGAGGATGAGCAGTTCTTC.

J is TRBJ2-1 and V is TRBV19; tentative D call: TRBD2 (6 bases). The CDR3 is made up of 19 amino acids. V was trimmed by 3 bases and J by 5 bases, leaving 26 bases between them. Germline V gene sequence: CDR1 LNHDA, CDR2 SQIVND (reference sequence). This chain's CDR3 is CASSIYILPTAGPHNEQFF. CDR3 in DNA: TGTGCCAGTAGTATTTATATATTACCAACAGCGGGCCCCCACAATGAGCAGTTCTTC.

CDR3 in amino acids: CASSLGWNRERAQFF. CDR3 coding DNA: TGTGCCAGCAGCTTAGGTTGGAATCGGGAACGGGCGCAGTTCTTC. The chain uses TRBV7-2 and TRBJ2-1, with a possible D match to TRBD2 (5 bases). V lost 1 base to trimming and J lost 12 bases, with 19 bases between them. CDR3 length: 15 amino acids. CDR1 and CDR2 (germline): SGHTA, FQGNSA.

This clonotype was counted only a few times. V is TRBV6-1 and J is TRBJ1-4; D uncertain. The CDR3 extends over 14 amino acids. V lost 1 base and J lost 7, with 10 bases in between. Germline loops: CDR1 MNHNS, CDR2 SASEGT. The CDR3: CASSEGGSGEKLFF. The CDR3 DNA follows: TGTGCCAGCAGTGAAGGGGGTTCGGGTGAAAAACTGTTTTTT.

CDR3 residues: CASSYSIRAVDTDTQYF. The CDR3 DNA reads as TGTGCCAGCAGTTACTCGATTAGGGCAGTAGACACAGATACGCAGTATTTT. J is TRBJ2-3 and V is TRBV6-5; D ambiguous. The germline V and J ends were trimmed by 0 bases and 2 bases, with 15 bases remaining between them. CDR3 length: 17 amino acids. Germline V gene data show CDR1 as MNHEY and CDR2 as SVGAGI.

This clonotype was recorded at least ten times. The chain carries TRBV28 and TRBJ1-6; 7 bases match TRBD1. The germline V gene encodes CDR1 MDHEN and CDR2 SYDVKM. Unmatched junction bases numbered 2, after V lost 3 bases and J lost 6 bases. This CDR3 contains 14 residues. For the CDR3, the DNA is TGTGCCAGCAGTTTTGGACAGGCTAATTCACCCCTCCACTTT. Amino acid sequence: CASSFGQANSPLHF.

This clonotype was seen ten or more times. CDR3 in amino acids: CAWTPGIGNTIYF. In DNA form, the CDR3 reads TGTGCCTGGACCCCAGGGATTGGAAACACCATATATTTT. V usage is TRBV30 and J usage is TRBJ1-3, with D possibly being TRBD1 (5 bases). Germline values: CDR1 GTSNPN, CDR2 SVGIG (reference sequence). Trimming stripped 4 bases from V and 3 bases from J, with 10 bases between. The CDR3 spans 13 residues.

In the case of this clonotype: One base away lies a much larger clone, so this may be a sequencing read error. The chain links TRBV29-1 to TRBJ2-5, with 8 positions matching TRBD1. Looked up from germline, CDR1 is SQVTM and CDR2 is ANQGSEA. CDR3 length: 13 amino acids. Trimming cost V 6 bases and J 4 bases; bases outside gene matches: 7. CDR3 coding DNA: TGCAGCGTCACAGGGGGGCGATTAGAGACCCAGTACTTC. It translates to CSVTGGRLETQYF.

This clonotype was picked up a small number of times. The chain employs TRBV12-3 or TRBV12-4 and TRBJ2-7; perhaps TRBD1 as D (6 bases). This CDR3 contains 14 residues. Deletions cut 3 bases from V and 5 bases from J, with 14 bases between. The DNA of the CDR3 is TGTGCCAGCAGTTTCGGGACACATCTCAACGAGCAGTACTTC. Translation: CASSFGTHLNEQYF.

This clonotype was counted at least ten times. The CDR3 sequence: CAISGRGGHADTQYF. In DNA, the CDR3 is TGTGCCATCAGTGGAAGGGGCGGGCACGCAGATACGCAGTATTTT. The rearrangement joins TRBV10-3 to TRBJ2-3; D may be TRBD1 or TRBD2 (5 bases each). Germline V gives CDR1 ENHRY, CDR2 SYGVKD. CDR3 length equals 15 residues. V lost 4 bases and J 4 bases, leaving 15 bases between the germline ends.

This clonotype occurred many times. The rearrangement links TRBV28 to TRBJ1-1; possible D gene TRBD1, 6 bases. CDR1 is MDHEN, CDR2 SYDVKM, per germline. V was trimmed by 3 bases and J by 10 bases, leaving 21 bases between them. The CDR3 spans 15 residues. CDR3 sequence: CASSLRGGQGIRAFF. CDR3 in DNA: TGTGCCAGCAGTTTGAGAGGGGGGCAGGGGATTCGAGCTTTCTTT.

This chain uses TRBV20-1 with TRBJ2-7, with 11 bases aligning to TRBD2. V was clipped by 6 bases and J by 2 bases; unmatched bases: 6. This CDR3 has 14 residues. Germline V lookup: CDR1 DFQATT, CDR2 SNEGSKA (reference sequence). In DNA, the CDR3 is TGCAGTGCCCTCAATAGCGGGAGGGCCTACGAGCAGTACTTC. Its protein product is CSALNSGRAYEQYF.

This clonotype was seen repeatedly, ten times or more. V and J are TRBV7-2 and TRBJ2-7; D might be TRBD1 (5 bases). The CDR3 runs to 13 residues. Germline V lookup: CDR1 SGHTA, CDR2 FQGNSA. Trimming removed 1 base from V and 4 bases from J, with 8 bases in between. The CDR3 coding sequence is TGTGCCAGCAGCTTAGTTGCAGGGTACGAGCAGTACTTC. Translated: CASSLVAGYEQYF.

This clonotype was observed at least ten times. The chain is built from TRBV28 and TRBJ1-4; 10 bases align to TRBD1. The CDR3 runs to 14 residues. Germline lookup yields CDR1 MDHEN and CDR2 SYDVKM. Unmatched junction bases numbered 8, after V lost 6 bases and J lost 10 bases. CDR3 sequence (DNA): TGTGCCAGCAGCCACGGGACAGGGGATGGAAAACTGTTTTTT. Its translation: CASSHGTGDGKLFF.

This clonotype was recorded a few times. The chain links TRBV5-1 to TRBJ2-7; D unresolved. The germline CDR1 and CDR2 sequences are SGHRS and YFSETQ. V dropped 2 bases and J dropped 0 bases, with 12 bases sitting between them. This CDR3 is 15 amino acids long. The CDR3 DNA sequence: TGCGCCAGCAGCTTCTCCGGGCCTAGCTCCTACGAGCAGTACTTC. Its translation: CASSFSGPSSYEQYF.

This clonotype was observed many times. The V and J genes are TRBV10-1 and TRBJ2-5; 7 bases are shared with TRBD2. The germline V gene encodes CDR1 WNHNN and CDR2 SYGVQD (reference sequence). The CDR3 length is 15 residues. Unmatched junction bases numbered 8, after V lost 6 bases and J lost 1 base. CDR3 sequence (DNA): TGCGCCAGCAGGGCCGGGGAGGGCCGCCAAGAGACCCAGTACTTC. Translating it yields CASRAGEGRQETQYF.

This clonotype was found a few times. This chain links TRBV19 with TRBJ2-5; 8 nucleotides agree with TRBD1. The CDR3 loop spans 15 amino acids. V dropped 3 bases and J dropped 1; count of bases not matched to a gene: 4. Per germline, CDR1 LNHDA and CDR2 SQIVND (reference sequence). The CDR3, as DNA: TGTGCCAGTAGTATGACAGGGGAAGGCCAAGAGACCCAGTACTTC. As protein: CASSMTGEGQETQYF.

The genes are TRBV20-1 and TRBJ2-1, with TRBD1 matching over 9 bases. Per germline, CDR1 DFQATT and CDR2 SNEGSKA (reference sequence). The CDR3 has 15 amino acids. V lost 6 bases and J lost 4; bases outside the gene matches: 10. The CDR3 nucleotides read TGCAGTGCCTCTGCGCGGGACAGGGTATACAATGAGCAGTTCTTC. Translating it yields CSASARDRVYNEQFF.

This clonotype appeared a few times. J is TRBJ2-2 and V is TRBV28; 9 bases are shared with TRBD1. CDR1 and CDR2 (germline): MDHEN, SYDVKM. With 9 bases clipped from V and 0 bases from J, the junction kept 5 bases outside the gene matches. The CDR3 runs 15 residues. The CDR3 DNA follows: TGTGCCAGTCGGGGACAGGGATCGAACACCGGGGAGCTGTTTTTT. It yields the protein CASRGQGSNTGELFF.